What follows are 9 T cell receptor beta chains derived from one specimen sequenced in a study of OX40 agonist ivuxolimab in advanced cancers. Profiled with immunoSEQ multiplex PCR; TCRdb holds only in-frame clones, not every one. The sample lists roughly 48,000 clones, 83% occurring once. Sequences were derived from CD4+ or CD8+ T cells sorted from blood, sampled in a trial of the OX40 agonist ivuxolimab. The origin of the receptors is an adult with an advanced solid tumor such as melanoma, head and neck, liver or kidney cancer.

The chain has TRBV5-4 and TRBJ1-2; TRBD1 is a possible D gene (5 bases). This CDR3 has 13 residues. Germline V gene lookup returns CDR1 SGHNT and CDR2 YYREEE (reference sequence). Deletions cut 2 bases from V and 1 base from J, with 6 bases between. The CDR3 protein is CASSFQGNYGYTF. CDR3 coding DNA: TGTGCCAGCAGCTTTCAGGGTAACTATGGCTACACCTTC. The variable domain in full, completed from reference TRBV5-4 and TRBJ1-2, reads ETGVTQSPTHLIKTRGQQVTLRCSSQSGHNTVSWYQQALGQGPQFIFQYYREEENGRGNFPPRFSGLQFPNYSSELNVNALELDDSALYLCASSFQGNYGYTFGSGTRLTVV.

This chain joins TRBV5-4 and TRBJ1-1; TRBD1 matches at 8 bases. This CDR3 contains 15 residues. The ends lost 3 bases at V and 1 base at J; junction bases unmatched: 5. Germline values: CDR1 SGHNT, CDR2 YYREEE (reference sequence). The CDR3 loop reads CASSYSGTGNTEAFF. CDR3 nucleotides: TGTGCCAGCAGCTATTCCGGGACAGGGAACACTGAAGCTTTCTTT.

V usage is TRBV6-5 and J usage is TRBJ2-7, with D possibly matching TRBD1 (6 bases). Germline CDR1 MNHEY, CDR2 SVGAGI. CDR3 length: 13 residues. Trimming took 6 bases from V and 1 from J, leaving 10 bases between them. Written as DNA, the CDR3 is TGTGCCAGCAGCAGGACAGAATCCTACGAGCAGTACTTC. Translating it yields CASSRTESYEQYF.

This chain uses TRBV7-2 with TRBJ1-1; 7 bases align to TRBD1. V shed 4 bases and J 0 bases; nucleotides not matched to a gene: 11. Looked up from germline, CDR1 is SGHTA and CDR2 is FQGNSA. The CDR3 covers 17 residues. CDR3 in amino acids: CASSSPPTGSLNTEAFF. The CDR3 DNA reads TGTGCCAGCAGCTCCCCCCCGACAGGGTCTTTGAACACTGAAGCTTTCTTT. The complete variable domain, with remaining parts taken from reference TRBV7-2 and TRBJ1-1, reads GAGVSQSPSNKVTEKGKDVELRCDPISGHTALYWYRQSLGQGLEFLIYFQGNSAPDKSGLPSDRFSAERTGGSVSTLTIQRTQQEDSAVYLCASSSPPTGSLNTEAFFGQGTRLTVV.

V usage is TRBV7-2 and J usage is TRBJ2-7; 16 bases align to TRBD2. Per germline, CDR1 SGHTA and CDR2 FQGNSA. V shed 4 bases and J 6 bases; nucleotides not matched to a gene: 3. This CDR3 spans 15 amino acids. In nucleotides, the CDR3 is TGTGCCAGCAGCTCGGGACTAGCGGGGGGGCTCGAGCAGTACTTC. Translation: CASSSGLAGGLEQYF.

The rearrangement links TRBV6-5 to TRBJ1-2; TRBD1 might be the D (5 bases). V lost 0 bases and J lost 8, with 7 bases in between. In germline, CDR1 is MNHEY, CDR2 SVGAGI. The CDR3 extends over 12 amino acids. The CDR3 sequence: CASSYSGLGYTF. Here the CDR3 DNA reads TGTGCCAGCAGTTACTCGGGGCTAGGCTACACCTTC.

The CDR3 DNA reads as TGCAGCATCCTTAAGAGCACAGATACGCAGTATTTT. This gives the protein CSILKSTDTQYF. The chain is built from TRBV29-1 and TRBJ2-3, with D hard to call. V was cut by 8 bases and J by 0 bases, with 9 bases left in between. The CDR3 is 12 amino acids. Germline CDR1 SQVTM, CDR2 ANQGSEA.

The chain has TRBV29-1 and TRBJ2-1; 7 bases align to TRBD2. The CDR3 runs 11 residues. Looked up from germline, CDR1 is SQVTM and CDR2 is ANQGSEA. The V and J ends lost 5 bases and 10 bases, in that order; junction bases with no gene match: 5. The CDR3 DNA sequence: TGCAGCGTTCAGCGGGGTAGGGAGCAGTTCTTC. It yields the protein CSVQRGREQFF.

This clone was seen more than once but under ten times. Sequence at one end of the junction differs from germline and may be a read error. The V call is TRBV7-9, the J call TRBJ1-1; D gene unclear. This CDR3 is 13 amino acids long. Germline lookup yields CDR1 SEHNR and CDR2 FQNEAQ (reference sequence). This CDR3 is CASSLWQNAEAFF. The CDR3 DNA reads TGTGCCAGCAGCTTATGGCAGAACGCTGAAGCTTTCTTT.